This T cell receptor beta chain was captured by sequencing in a study of beta chain features in type 1 diabetes. Study-level information: Over all samples combined, around 110 million sorted cells were examined. General study results and limits: Among patients with Type 1 diabetes, TCRB CDR3s were moderately but significantly shorter in every one of the four CD4+ subsets. The similarity of naive, central memory and Treg TCRB repertoires appeared greater among patients than among healthy donors.

This clone has more than one count but fewer than ten. Its cognate antigen is unknown. CD4+ naive, central memory, regulatory and stem cell-like memory cells were sorted via CD45RO/CCR7/CD25/CD127/CD95/CD27. Expressed TCRB transcripts got sequenced, as all isolated RNA was reverse transcribed. Assay: immunoSEQ multiplex PCR; the TCRdb copy retains only in-frame clones and omits some. The sample has some 290,000 clones; approximately 24% are singletons. The CDR3 spans 11 residues. The V end was cut by 6 bases, the J end by 12 bases, with 17 bases between. Per the germline V gene, CDR1 is DFQATT and CDR2 is SNEGSKA (reference sequence).

The source of this sequence is a woman in her 30s with type 1 diabetes. The V gene is TRBV20-1, the J gene TRBJ1-2, with a possible D match to TRBD1 (6 bases). Sequenced sample: naive CD4+ T cells from blood. The CDR3 sequence is CSAEDSDRNTF. The CDR3, as DNA: TGCAGTGCGGAGGACTCGGACAGAAACACCTTC.